The 23 T cell receptor beta chains below were found in one sample sequenced in a study of blood T cells in healthy people across ages. Through a sample-barcoded 5' primer and a J-beta primer mix, a second PCR was run for roughly 7 to 12 cycles. TCRdb fed the 5' RACE reads into MiXCR, producing one record per CDR3 protein. The repertoire has around 1,000,000 distinct CDR3 sequences, under 40% of them found once; the top ten carry around 14%. The sequencing sample was made of blood. The source of these receptors is a man aged 18 to 29 in good health.

This rearrangement joins TRBV12-3 or TRBV12-4 to TRBJ1-2; TRBD1 is a possible D gene (6 bases). The CDR3 contains 13 residues. The V end was cut by 6 bases, the J end by 8 bases, with 16 bases between. Here the CDR3 reads CASRPTGGGGYTF. CDR3 DNA: TGTGCCAGCAGACCGACCGGGGGCGGGGGCTACACCTTC.

This clonotype was observed a handful of times. The chain is built from TRBV15 and TRBJ1-1; D not resolved. CDR3 length: 13 residues. V was shortened by 1 base and J by 3 bases, with 6 bases between the two germline ends. The V gene's germline CDR1 is LNHNV and CDR2 YYDKDF (reference sequence). The CDR3 spells CATSRVSYTEAFF. For the CDR3, the DNA is TGTGCCACCAGCAGAGTTAGTTACACTGAAGCTTTCTTT.

V usage is TRBV20-1 and J usage is TRBJ1-5; 10 bases are a match to TRBD1. The CDR3 is made up of 15 amino acids. Germline-derived CDR1 and CDR2 are DFQATT and SNEGSKA (reference sequence). J lost 3 bases, V lost 5 bases, and 7 bases had no gene match. DNA for the CDR3: TGCAGTGCTGCCCCCGGGACAGGGGACAATCAGCCCCAGCATTTT. Protein product: CSAAPGTGDNQPQHF.

This chain connects TRBV3-1 to TRBJ1-1, with TRBD1 identical over 7 bases. Unmatched junction bases numbered 11, after V lost 1 base and J lost 6 bases. The germline CDR1 and CDR2 sequences are LGHDT and YNNKEL (reference sequence). The CDR3 runs to 16 residues. CDR3 sequence: CASSQVPVTGFAEAFF. CDR3 in DNA: TGTGCCAGCAGCCAAGTACCGGTGACAGGGTTCGCTGAAGCTTTCTTT.

This clonotype showed up just a few times. The gene calls are TRBV5-1 and TRBJ2-5; D is uncertain. CDR3 length: 14 residues. The V end lost 4 bases, the J end lost 3 bases, and 13 bases lay between the germline ends. Germline V lookup: CDR1 SGHRS, CDR2 YFSETQ. The CDR3 here is CASSHTRKEETQYF. The CDR3 region has the DNA TGCGCCAGCAGCCATACTCGGAAGGAAGAGACCCAGTACTTC.

This clonotype showed up many times. V is TRBV7-2 and J is TRBJ1-5; the D is unclear. Germline V gives CDR1 SGHTA, CDR2 FQGNSA. V lost 2 bases and J 1 base, leaving 12 bases between the germline ends. CDR3 size: 16 residues. In nucleotides, the CDR3 is TGTGCCAGCAGCTTACTGTCAGGACCAAGCAATCAGCCCCAGCATTTT. Translating it yields CASSLLSGPSNQPQHF.

A few counts support this clonotype. The chain uses TRBV5-5 and TRBJ2-3; D gene unclear. Germline V lookup: CDR1 SGHKS, CDR2 YYEKEE (reference sequence). The V end was cut by 4 bases, the J end by 2 bases, with 17 bases between. The CDR3 contains 16 residues. This CDR3 reads CASSPKRPPHTDTQYF. DNA for the CDR3: TGTGCCAGCAGCCCCAAGAGACCACCCCACACAGATACGCAGTATTTT.

This clonotype has just a few counts. This rearrangement joins TRBV12-3 or TRBV12-4 to TRBJ1-6; D gene uncertain. There are 14 residues in the CDR3. Trimming pared 4 bases from V and 8 bases from J, leaving 12 bases between. The CDR3 here is CASSSQGKHSPLHF. DNA for the CDR3: TGTGCCAGCAGTTCCCAAGGAAAACATTCACCCCTCCACTTT.

The CDR3, as DNA: TGTGCCAGCAGCCAAGGGGCCGTTTACGAGCAGTACTTC. Translated: CASSQGAVYEQYF. The rearrangement uses TRBV3-1 and TRBJ2-5; D unclear. Gene TRBJ2-7 matches the end of the DNA better, so the J call may be wrong. The CDR3 is 13 residues long. CDR1 and CDR2 (germline): LGHDT, YNNKEL (reference sequence).

This clonotype was observed a few times. The V gene is TRBV6-2 or TRBV6-3, the J gene TRBJ1-2; 7 nucleotides line up with TRBD1. CDR3 length: 14 amino acids. Germline V lookup: CDR1 MNHEY, CDR2 SVGEGT. The junction had 7 bases not matched to a gene; V was cut back by 6 bases and J by 3 bases. The CDR3 loop is CASRGTVRDYGYTF. CDR3 in DNA: TGTGCCAGCAGGGGGACAGTCCGGGACTATGGCTACACCTTC.

About this clonotype: A much larger clone lies one base from this, so it may be a read error. J is TRBJ1-2 and V is TRBV6-5; tentatively, D is TRBD1 (5 bases). Germline V gene lookup returns CDR1 MNHEY and CDR2 SVGAGI. The CDR3 totals 15 residues. CDR3 region: CASFRDGGRNYGYIF. The DNA for the CDR3 is TGTGCCAGTTTCCGGGACGGAGGCCGAAACTATGGCTACATCTTC.

A word on this clonotype: An end of the junction differs from the germline gene, which may be a read error. The V gene is TRBV7-9, the J gene TRBJ1-5, with D possibly TRBD1 on 6 matching bases. Germline-derived CDR1 and CDR2 are SEHNR and FQNEAQ (reference sequence). The CDR3 extends over 17 amino acids. The CDR3 protein is CAGSLVEGSGAYQPQHF. For the CDR3, the DNA is TGTGCCGGCAGCTTAGTTGAGGGATCGGGGGCCTATCAGCCCCAGCATTTT.

The rearrangement links TRBV18 to TRBJ2-1, with 11 bases fitting TRBD2. CDR1 is KGHSH, CDR2 LQKENI, per germline. V shed 5 bases, J shed 2 bases, and the junction held 5 bases outside the gene matches. The length of the CDR3 is 16 residues. The CDR3 loop is CASSAGLAGPYNEQFF. The CDR3 DNA sequence: TGTGCCAGCTCAGCCGGACTAGCGGGTCCCTACAATGAGCAGTTCTTC.

The chain combines TRBV6-2 or TRBV6-3 with TRBJ2-7; the match to TRBD1 covers 9 bases. The CDR3 spans 16 residues. The ends lost 5 bases at V and 3 bases at J; junction bases unmatched: 11. CDR1 is MNHEY, CDR2 SVGEGT, per germline. Here the CDR3 reads CASSNTGQGTIYEQYF. The CDR3 DNA sequence: TGTGCCAGCAGTAACACTGGACAGGGGACGATCTACGAGCAGTACTTC.

This chain uses TRBV5-1 with TRBJ1-1; tentatively, D is TRBD1 (6 bases). The CDR3 contains 14 residues. V lost 4 bases to trimming and J lost 0 bases, with 10 bases between them. The germline gives CDR1 SGHRS, CDR2 YFSETQ. The CDR3 reads CASSTGDMNTEAFF. DNA of the CDR3: TGCGCCAGCAGCACCGGGGACATGAACACTGAAGCTTTCTTT.

This clonotype was counted between two and nine times. The J gene is TRBJ2-1, the V gene TRBV9; a possible D gene is TRBD1 (5 bases). V lost 4 bases to trimming and J lost 3 bases, with 11 bases between them. The length of the CDR3 is 14 residues. CDR1 and CDR2 from the germline V gene are SGDLS and YYNGEE. The CDR3 spells CASSPAGNYNEQFF. The CDR3 DNA is TGTGCCAGCAGCCCCGCAGGGAACTACAATGAGCAGTTCTTC. The whole variable domain, remainder taken from reference TRBV9 and TRBJ2-1, is DSGVTQTPKHLITATGQRVTLRCSPRSGDLSVYWYQQSLDQGLQFLIQYYNGEERAKGNILERFSAQQFPDLHSELNLSSLELGDSALYFCASSPAGNYNEQFFGPGTRLTVL.

This chain connects TRBV11-3 to TRBJ2-5, with D tentatively TRBD1 (5 bases). There are 15 residues in the CDR3. Deletions cut 3 bases from V and 1 base from J, with 12 bases between. Germline CDR1 reads SGHNT; CDR2 reads YENEEA. The CDR3 protein is CASSLGRLAQETQYF. The CDR3 region has the DNA TGTGCCAGCAGCTTGGGGCGGCTGGCCCAAGAGACCCAGTACTTC.

In its sample, this clonotype was seen a few times. This sequence joins TRBV29-1 and TRBJ2-5, with D hard to call. This CDR3 has 14 amino acids. The germline V and J ends were trimmed by 2 bases and 5 bases, with 15 bases remaining between them. Germline assignment: CDR1 SQVTM and CDR2 ANQGSEA. CDR3: CSVENSRWAETQYF. The CDR3 nucleotides read TGCAGCGTTGAAAACTCTCGATGGGCGGAGACCCAGTACTTC.

In nucleotides, the CDR3 is TGTGCCAGCAGTCGCCATCTGGCTGAAGCTTTCTTT. Protein sequence: CASSRHLAEAFF. This chain connects TRBV6-5 to TRBJ1-1; the D is unclear. The V end was cut by 5 bases, the J end by 6 bases, with 10 bases between. This CDR3 contains 12 residues. Germline-derived CDR1 and CDR2 are MNHEY and SVGAGI.

This clonotype was seen a few times. A much larger clone differs by one base, so this may be a read error. The V gene is TRBV7-2, the J gene TRBJ2-5; D ambiguous. The CDR3 sequence is 11 residues long. CDR1 SGHTA and CDR2 FQGNSA come from the germline V gene. The CDR3 sequence is CVSSLLETQYF. Written as DNA, the CDR3 is TGTGTCAGCAGCTTATTGGAGACCCAGTACTTC.

This clonotype was picked up many times. This chain connects TRBV11-1 to TRBJ2-3; D is perhaps TRBD1 (6 bases). Trimming removed 5 bases from V and 5 bases from J, with 11 bases in between. The CDR3 spans 13 residues. Looked up from germline, CDR1 is SGHAT and CDR2 is FQDESV (reference sequence). The CDR3 spells CASSVQGRDTQYF. For the CDR3, the DNA is TGTGCCAGCAGCGTCCAGGGGAGAGATACGCAGTATTTT. Full variable domain (missing parts from reference TRBV11-1 and TRBJ2-3): EAEVAQSPRYKITEKSQAVAFWCDPISGHATLYWYRQILGQGPELLVQFQDESVVDDSQLPKDRFSAERLKGVDSTLKIQPAELGDSAMYLCASSVQGRDTQYFGPGTRLTVL.

The gene calls are TRBV4-3 and TRBJ1-6; 9 nucleotides match TRBD1. The germline V gene has CDR1 LGHNA and CDR2 YSLEER. This CDR3 spans 15 amino acids. The ends lost 5 bases at V and 6 bases at J; junction bases unmatched: 5. The DNA for the CDR3 is TGCGCCAGCAGCTGGGACAGGGCGATTAATTCACCCCTCCACTTT. It encodes CASSWDRAINSPLHF.

This clonotype was detected a few times. The chain is built from TRBV6-2 or TRBV6-3 and TRBJ2-7; D is ambiguous. The V end was cut by 2 bases, the J end by 1 base, with 12 bases between. This CDR3 has 15 amino acids. Germline CDR1 reads MNHEY; CDR2 reads SVGEGT. As DNA, the CDR3 is TGTGCCAGCAGTTACCAACTCAGTGGATCCTACGAGCAGTACTTC. Translating it yields CASSYQLSGSYEQYF.